This is a list of T cell receptor beta chains from one sample in a study of PD-L1 blockade in urothelial cancer. Method: immunoSEQ multiplex PCR; TCRdb's copy keeps in-frame clones and lacks some. In the table there are under 35,000 clones, approximately 86% of which are singletons. The specimen was PBMCs, collected around atezolizumab (anti-PD-L1) treatment. The receptors originated from a man aged 50-60 years with urothelial cancer. Each CDR3 is given with its conserved first and last residue. Each record gives: V gene, clone size, D gene, J gene, CDR3 DNA, CDR3 protein. The D gene is left open where the match is weak. The listing skips clone size in some rows; elsewhere it reads once, few, many or a size class.

TRBV5-1	NA	NA	TRBJ1-1	TGCGCCAGCAGCTTGGCCCGGACACCGAACACTGAAGCTTTCTTT	CASSLARTPNTEAFF
TRBV7-9	few	NA	TRBJ1-5	TGTGCCAGCAGCTTAGGACCCGGGGGGCCCCAGCATTTT	CASSLGPGGPQHF
TRBV9	NA	TRBD2	TRBJ2-7	TGTGCCAGCAGCGAGCCCTTGAGCGGGGTAGGCCACGAGCAGTACTTC	CASSEPLSGVGHEQYF
TRBV6-1	NA	TRBD2	TRBJ2-7	TGTGCCAGCAGGCTAGCGGGGGCCACCTACGAGCAGTACTTC	CASRLAGATYEQYF
TRBV29-1	NA	NA	TRBJ1-6	TGCAGCGTTGAAATCGGGGGAAATTCACCCCTCCACTTT	CSVEIGGNSPLHF
TRBV10-3	once	NA	TRBJ2-1	TGTGCCATCAGTGGGGGGGACAGTCGCTTCTACAATGAGCAGTTCTTC	CAISGGDSRFYNEQFF
TRBV29-1	few	TRBD2	TRBJ2-1	TGCAGCGTCACCGGGACTAAGTCCAGCAATGAGCAGTTCTTC	CSVTGTKSSNEQFF
TRBV27	NA	NA	TRBJ2-1	TGTGCCAGCAGTTTGTCGGGGAGGGGGTACAATGAGCAGTTCTTC	CASSLSGRGYNEQFF
TRBV4-3	once	NA	TRBJ2-5	TGCGCCAGCAGCCAAACCGGGACACGAGAGACCCAGTACTTC	CASSQTGTRETQYF
TRBV19	once	NA	TRBJ1-4	TGTGCCAGTAGACCAGGGGCAACTAATGAAAAACTGTTTTTT	CASRPGATNEKLFF
TRBV7-2	NA	NA	TRBJ1-2	TGTGCCAGCAGCTTAATCGAGGGTAACGGCTACACCTTC	CASSLIEGNGYTF
TRBV6-5	NA	NA	TRBJ2-1	TGTGCCAGCAGTTACAGGTGGAGCTCCTACAATGAGCAGTTCTTC	CASSYRWSSYNEQFF
TRBV5-4	NA	TRBD2	TRBJ2-3	TGTGCCAGCAGGTCCCAGCGGGGAAGCACAGATACGCAGTATTTT	CASRSQRGSTDTQYF
TRBV7-8	NA	NA	TRBJ1-4	TGTGCCAGCAGCAGGGGCGGGGGGATTAGGGAAAAACTGTTTTTT	CASSRGGGIREKLFF
TRBV29-1	few	NA	TRBJ1-3	TGCAGCGTTTTACCAGGTCAAACTGGAAACACCATATATTTT	CSVLPGQTGNTIYF
TRBV9	NA	TRBD1	TRBJ2-3	TGTGCCAGCAGCCCCAGGGACAGGGTATTCACAGATACGCAGTATTTT	CASSPRDRVFTDTQYF
TRBV7-2	NA	TRBD1	TRBJ2-7	TGTGCCAGCAGCTCAGGGGGTAGGGCAGGGTCCTACGAGCAGTACTTC	CASSSGGRAGSYEQYF
TRBV10-2	NA	NA	TRBJ2-1	TGCGCCAGCAGTGCAGGGTGGGACAATGAGCAGTTCTTC	CASSAGWDNEQFF
TRBV19	NA	TRBD2	TRBJ2-7	TGTGCCACCCGCACTGGAGCGGGGACGGCCTACGAGCAGTACTTC	CATRTGAGTAYEQYF
TRBV10-3	NA	TRBD2	TRBJ2-3	TGTGCCATCAGTGAGTGGGGTAGCGGGAGTTCATCTGATACGCAGTATTTT	CAISEWGSGSSSDTQYF
TRBV5-1	NA	NA	TRBJ2-2	TGCGCCAGCAGCTTAAACAGGGCCACGAACACCGGGGAGCTGTTTTTT	CASSLNRATNTGELFF
TRBV23-1	NA	TRBD1	TRBJ1-3	TGCGCCAGCAGTCAATCGGGGGACAGGGCCTCTGGAAACACCATATATTTT	CASSQSGDRASGNTIYF
TRBV7-9	NA	NA	TRBJ2-7	TGTGCCAGCAGCTTAGCCCGGGACAAGGCCGAGCAGTACTTC	CASSLARDKAEQYF
TRBV7-3	NA	TRBD2	TRBJ2-3	TGTGCCAGCAGCATAGCGGGGAGGAGGACAGATACGCAGTATTTT	CASSIAGRRTDTQYF